This T cell receptor (beta chain) was identified in a study of T cells in women clearing cervical HPV infection. Study summary: Only a few women had HLA typing results available.

The study's findings and limits: Cases carried less TRBV6-7 than controls: 0.11% versus 0.16%.

The CDR3 contains 15 residues. CDR1 is WNHNN, CDR2 SYGVQD, per germline (reference sequence). Unmatched junction bases numbered 1, after V lost 1 base and J lost 1 base. Sequencing used immunoSEQ multiplex PCR; TCRdb keeps in-frame clones, though not all of them. The sample table sets out 40,000 to 55,000 clones. As to this clone: Its cognate antigen is unknown. The sequence runs out 3 residues before the end of the CDR3; the remainder is reconstructed from the germline J gene.

Sequencing input: blood buffy coat. The source is a woman between 18 and 70 years old with a cervical HPV16 infection that either progressed to CIN3+ or cleared (not recorded which). The chain joins TRBV10-1 to TRBJ2-3; 8 bases map to TRBD2. The DNA read from the CDR3 is TGCGCCAGCAGTGAGTACGGGGGGGGCACAGATACG. It codes for CASSEYGGGTDT. The full CDR3 sequence reads CASSEYGGGTDTQYF.